One T cell receptor (beta chain) is described in this entry. This specimen comes from a study of blood T cell repertoires in COVID-19. The wider study: Samples representing acute and convalescent COVID-19 were sourced from the United States, Italy and Spain. From T cells, B-cell-depleted T cells, or PBMCs came the material, which was cDNA or gDNA.

Libraries were prepared by immunoSEQ multiplex PCR; TCRdb keeps only in-frame clonotypes and omits some of them. This table has tens of thousands of clones, just over 85% appearing once. The clonotype was recovered from an elderly woman in a cohort sampled during active or convalescent COVID-19. The sequencing input was peripheral blood.

The CDR3 sequence is CASSHQTGGYGYTF. The CDR3 bases are TGTGCCAGCAGCCACCAGACAGGGGGCTATGGCTACACCTTC. This chain joins TRBV3-1 (or the pseudogene TRBV3-2) and TRBJ1-2, with 9 bases aligning to TRBD1. CDR1 LGHDT and CDR2 YNNKEL come from the germline V gene (reference sequence). CDR3 length equals 14 residues. The junction had 3 bases not matched to a gene; V was cut back by 3 bases and J by 4 bases.